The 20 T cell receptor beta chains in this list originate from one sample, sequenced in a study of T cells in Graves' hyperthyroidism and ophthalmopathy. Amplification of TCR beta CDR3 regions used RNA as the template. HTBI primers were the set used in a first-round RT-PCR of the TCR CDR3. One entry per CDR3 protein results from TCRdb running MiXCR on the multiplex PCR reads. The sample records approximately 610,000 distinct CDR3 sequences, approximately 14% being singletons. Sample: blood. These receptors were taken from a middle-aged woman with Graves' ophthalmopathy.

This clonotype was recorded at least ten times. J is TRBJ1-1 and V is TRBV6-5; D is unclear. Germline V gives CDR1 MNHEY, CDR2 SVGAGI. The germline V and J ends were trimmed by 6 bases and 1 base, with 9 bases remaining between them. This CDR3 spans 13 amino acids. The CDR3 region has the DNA TGTGCCAGCAGCCCTATCGAGAACACTGAAGCTTTCTTT. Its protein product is CASSPIENTEAFF.

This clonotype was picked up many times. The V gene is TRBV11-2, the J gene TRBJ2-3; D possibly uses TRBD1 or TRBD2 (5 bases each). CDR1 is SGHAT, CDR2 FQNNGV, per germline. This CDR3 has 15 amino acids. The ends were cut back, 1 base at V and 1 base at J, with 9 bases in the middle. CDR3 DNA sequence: TGTGCCAGCAGCTTAGTGGGGGTCGGCACAGATACGCAGTATTTT. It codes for CASSLVGVGTDTQYF.

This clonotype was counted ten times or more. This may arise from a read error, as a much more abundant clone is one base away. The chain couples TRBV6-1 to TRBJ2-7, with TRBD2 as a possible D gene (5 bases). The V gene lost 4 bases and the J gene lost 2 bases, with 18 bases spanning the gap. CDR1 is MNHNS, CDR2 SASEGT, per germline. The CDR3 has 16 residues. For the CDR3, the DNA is TGTGCCAGCAGTGGGTCGTTCTGGGAGACAACCTACGAGCAGTACTTC. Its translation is CASSGSFWETTYEQYF.

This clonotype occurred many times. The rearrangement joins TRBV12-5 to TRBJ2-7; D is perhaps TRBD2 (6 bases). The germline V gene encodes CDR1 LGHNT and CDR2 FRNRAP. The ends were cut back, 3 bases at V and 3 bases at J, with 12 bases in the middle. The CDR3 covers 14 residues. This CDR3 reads CASGLAGSIYEQYF. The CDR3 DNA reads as TGTGCTAGTGGTTTAGCCGGGAGCATCTACGAGCAGTACTTC.

The CDR3 protein is CASSSPGDDEQYF. Here the CDR3 DNA reads TGTGCCAGCAGTTCACCAGGAGACGACGAGCAGTACTTC. This chain connects TRBV28 to TRBJ2-7; no clear D. The CDR3 is 13 amino acids. Trimming cost V 4 bases and J 5 bases, with 12 bases left between them. The germline V gene has CDR1 MDHEN and CDR2 SYDVKM. The full variable domain, rest sourced from reference TRBV28 and TRBJ2-7, is DVKVTQSSRYLVKRTGEKVFLECVQDMDHENMFWYRQDPGLGLRLIYFSYDVKMKEKGDIPEGYSVSREKKERFSLILESASTNQTSMYLCASSSPGDDEQYFGPGTRLTVT.

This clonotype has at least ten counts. CDR3 region: CASSLAGSGYQETQYF. CDR3 coding DNA: TGTGCCAGCAGCTTAGCGGGTAGCGGATACCAAGAGACCCAGTACTTC. J is TRBJ2-5 and V is TRBV7-9; TRBD2 is a possible D gene (6 bases). The CDR3 is 16 residues long. The germline gives CDR1 SEHNR, CDR2 FQNEAQ (reference sequence). V was cut by 0 bases and J by 0 bases, with 11 bases left in between.

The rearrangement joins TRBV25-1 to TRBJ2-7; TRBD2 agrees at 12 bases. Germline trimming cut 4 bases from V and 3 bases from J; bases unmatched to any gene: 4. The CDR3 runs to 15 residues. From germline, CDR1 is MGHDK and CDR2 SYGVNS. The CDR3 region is CASSVLAGGLYEQYF. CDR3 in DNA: TGTGCCAGCAGTGTCCTAGCGGGAGGGCTCTACGAGCAGTACTTC.

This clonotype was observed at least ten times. CDR3 amino acids: CASSHPDRAKEQYF. DNA for the CDR3: TGTGCCAGCAGTCATCCGGACAGGGCCAAAGAGCAGTACTTC. This chain uses TRBV28 with TRBJ2-7, with TRBD1 matching 8 bases. Germline trimming cut 5 bases from V and 7 bases from J; bases unmatched to any gene: 10. Germline V gene sequence: CDR1 MDHEN, CDR2 SYDVKM. The CDR3 totals 14 residues.

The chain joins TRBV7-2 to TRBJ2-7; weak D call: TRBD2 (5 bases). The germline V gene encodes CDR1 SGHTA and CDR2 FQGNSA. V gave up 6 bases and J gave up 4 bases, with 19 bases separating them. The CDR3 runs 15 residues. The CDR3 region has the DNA TGTGCCAGCAGTTCCCTAGCTTACCGCAGATACGAGCAGTACTTC. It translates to CASSSLAYRRYEQYF.

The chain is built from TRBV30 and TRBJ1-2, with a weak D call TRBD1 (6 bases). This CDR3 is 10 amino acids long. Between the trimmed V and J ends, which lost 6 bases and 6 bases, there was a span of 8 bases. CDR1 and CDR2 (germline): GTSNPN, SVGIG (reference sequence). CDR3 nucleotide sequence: TGTGCCTGCTACAGGGATGGCTACACCTTC. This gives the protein CACYRDGYTF.

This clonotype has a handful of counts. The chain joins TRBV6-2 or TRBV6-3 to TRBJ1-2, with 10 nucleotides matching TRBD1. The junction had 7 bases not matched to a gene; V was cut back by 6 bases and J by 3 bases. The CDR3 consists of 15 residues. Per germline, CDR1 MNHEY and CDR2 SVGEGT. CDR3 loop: CASRKPGTGDYGYTF. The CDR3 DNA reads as TGTGCCAGCAGAAAACCCGGGACAGGGGACTATGGCTACACCTTC.

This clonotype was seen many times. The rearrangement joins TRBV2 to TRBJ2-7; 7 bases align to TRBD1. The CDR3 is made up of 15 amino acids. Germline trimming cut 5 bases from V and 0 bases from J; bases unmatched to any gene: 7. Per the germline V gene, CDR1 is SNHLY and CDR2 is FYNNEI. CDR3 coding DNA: TGTGCCAGCAGTCCGGGAAGACAGGGCTCCTACGAGCAGTACTTC. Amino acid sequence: CASSPGRQGSYEQYF. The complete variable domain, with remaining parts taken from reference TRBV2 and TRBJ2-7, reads EPEVTQTPSHQVTQMGQEVILRCVPISNHLYFYWYRQILGQKVEFLVSFYNNEISEKSEIFDDQFSVERPDGSNFTLKIRSTKLEDSAMYFCASSPGRQGSYEQYFGPGTRLTVT.

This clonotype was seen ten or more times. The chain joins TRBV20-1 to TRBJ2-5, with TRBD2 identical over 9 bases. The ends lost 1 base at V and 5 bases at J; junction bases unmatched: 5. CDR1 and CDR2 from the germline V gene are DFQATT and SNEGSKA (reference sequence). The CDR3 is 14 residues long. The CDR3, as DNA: TGCAGTGCTAGAGCTGGTAGCGGGAGCGAGACCCAGTACTTC. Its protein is CSARAGSGSETQYF.

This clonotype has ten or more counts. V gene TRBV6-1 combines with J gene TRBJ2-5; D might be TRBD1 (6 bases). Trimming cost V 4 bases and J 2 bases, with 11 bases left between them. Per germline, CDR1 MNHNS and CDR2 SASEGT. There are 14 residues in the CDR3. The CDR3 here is CASSAGDTQETQYF. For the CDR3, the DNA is TGTGCCAGCAGTGCTGGGGACACGCAAGAGACCCAGTACTTC.

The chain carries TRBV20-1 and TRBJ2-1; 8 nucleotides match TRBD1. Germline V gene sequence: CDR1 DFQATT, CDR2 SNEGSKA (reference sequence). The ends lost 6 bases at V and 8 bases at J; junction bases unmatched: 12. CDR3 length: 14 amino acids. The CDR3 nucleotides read TGCAGTGCCGATCCGGGACAGGCTTCGGATGAGCAGTTCTTC. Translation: CSADPGQASDEQFF.

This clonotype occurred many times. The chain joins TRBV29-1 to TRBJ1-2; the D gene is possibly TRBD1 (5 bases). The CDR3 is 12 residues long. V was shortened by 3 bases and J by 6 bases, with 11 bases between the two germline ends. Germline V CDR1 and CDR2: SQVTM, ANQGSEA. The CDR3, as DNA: TGCAGCGTTGATGCAGAGGGGAATGGCTACACCTTC. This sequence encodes CSVDAEGNGYTF.

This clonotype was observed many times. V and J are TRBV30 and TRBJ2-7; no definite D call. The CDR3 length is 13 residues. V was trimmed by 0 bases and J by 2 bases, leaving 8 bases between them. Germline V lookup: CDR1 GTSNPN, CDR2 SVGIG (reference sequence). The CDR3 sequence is CAWSVLLAYEQYF. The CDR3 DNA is TGTGCCTGGAGTGTACTCCTCGCCTACGAGCAGTACTTC.

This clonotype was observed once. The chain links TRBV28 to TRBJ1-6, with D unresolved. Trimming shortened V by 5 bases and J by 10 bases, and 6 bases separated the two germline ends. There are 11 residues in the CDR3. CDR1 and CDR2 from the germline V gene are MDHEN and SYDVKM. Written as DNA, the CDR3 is TGTGCCAGCAGTATAGGGTCACCCCTCCACTTT. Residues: CASSIGSPLHF.

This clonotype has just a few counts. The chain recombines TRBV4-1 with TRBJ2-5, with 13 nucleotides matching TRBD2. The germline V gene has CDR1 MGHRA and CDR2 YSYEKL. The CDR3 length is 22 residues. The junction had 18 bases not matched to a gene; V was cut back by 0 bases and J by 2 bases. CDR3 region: CASSQDHGTRTSGSGIQETQYF. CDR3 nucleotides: TGCGCCAGCAGCCAAGATCACGGGACGAGGACTAGCGGGAGCGGGATACAAGAGACCCAGTACTTC.

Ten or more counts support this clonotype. CDR3 region: CASSRGQGAHGYTF. As DNA, the CDR3 is TGTGCCAGCAGCAGGGGACAGGGGGCGCATGGCTACACCTTC. This chain joins TRBV28 and TRBJ1-2, with 12 bases that match TRBD1. CDR1 is MDHEN, CDR2 SYDVKM, per germline. The CDR3 loop spans 14 amino acids. The trim removed 6 bases at V and 6 bases at J, leaving 5 bases unmatched.